Reported below is one T cell receptor (beta chain). This receptor's antigen is unknown. Per-base quality was not reported, and no clone a single base away is much larger than it. V is reduced by 11 bases and J by 3 bases, leaving a spacing of 10 bases between them. CDR3 length: 11 amino acids, cysteine to phenylalanine. Kept here is only the CDR3 DNA, which spans 33 bases and is read in frame from base 1. TCRbeta CDR3 regions were amplified from genomic DNA using the immunoSEQ Assay, a bias-controlled multiplex PCR. The authors' pipeline ran thus. The number of nucleated cells in each sample was estimated by amplification of reference gene primers within the assay. Sequence reads were collapsed and filtered to measure the absolute abundance of every unique TCRbeta CDR3 rearrangement. For each sample, productive Simpson clonality was calculated as the square root of Simpson's diversity index across productive rearrangements. TCRdb carries this immuneACCESS record with in-frame sequences only. Its versions omit some clonotypes, under half of them owing to an unresolved V gene in the studies checked, with the rest unexplained. The DNA gave D and trimming, while V, J and clone size come from that table. Across this sample there are about 270,000 clones, with about 89% seen only once. The biggest ten clones account for around 2.4% of the sample.

Enrolling through a virtual design, the prospective study's participants ranged in age from about 18 to 89 years and lived across roughly 23 United States geographic areas. In the prospective study, participants were assigned to cohorts based on the clinical history participants reported in a screening survey and a study questionnaire. Recovered participants in ImmuneRACE Cohort 3 were defined by two consecutive negative NP/OP PCR tests, clearance by a healthcare professional, or resolution of symptoms. Mobile phlebotomists in the prospective study collected whole blood, serum and a nasopharyngeal or oropharyngeal swab from every participant. Additional blood draws and questionnaires over an approximately two-month period could optionally be provided by prospective study participants. Before DNA extraction, blood samples from the prospective study were shipped at room temperature or frozen. This record comes from a study of blood T cell repertoires in COVID-19 (dated by TCRdb to about 2020). About the investigation overall: Collaborator samples came from the United States, Italy and Spain and covered acute and convalescent phases of COVID-19. The prospective study material was composed of cDNA or gDNA derived from T cells, B-cell-depleted T cells, or PBMCs. Subjects who had been exposed to COVID-19, were actively infected with it, or had recovered from it provided the deeply sampled blood TCRbeta repertoires that made up the dataset. The repertoires were released in a freely available public database meant as a resource for research on the immune response to SARS-CoV-2. Samples came from the ongoing ImmuneRACE study (first 160 participants) plus 1,254 subjects from 6 global collaborators. A de-identified subject ID, COVID-19 status, age in years and sex were almost always included in the sample metadata. HLA class I and class II types, where available, came from metadata supplied by the sample provider rather than from assay-based typing. Summary of the overall study and its limitations: The quantity of clinical and demographic metadata differed by source and by participant and was supplied without curation.

Sequencing was done on a sample of PBMCs or T cells enriched from blood (not recorded which). This clonotype originated in a young woman who had recovered from COVID-19. This chain joins TRBV12-3 or TRBV12-4 to TRBJ1-1, with no reliable assignment of the D segment. The sequenced DNA: TGTGCCCAATTCCGGTACACTGAAGCTTTCTTT. It translates to CAQFRYTEAFF.